The TCR beta chain described here comes from a study of T cell responses to AZD1222 COVID-19 vaccine. Findings and limits, study-wide: Clonal diversity was possibly underestimated, and the donors were mostly white British, with more females. Repertoires were sampled only after the peak T cell response. Rises in breadth and depth of Spike-specific TCRs came after two AZD1222 doses. Vaccine-associated CD4 TCRs spanned spike, dominant at 160-218 and 743-854.

The CDR3 contains 13 residues. Germline-derived CDR1 and CDR2 are KGHSH and LQKENI. V was cut by 2 bases and J by 1 base, with 5 bases left in between. The data were produced by immunoSEQ multiplex PCR, yet TCRdb's version contains in-frame clones alone and is incomplete. The table has 120,000 or so clones, roughly nine tenths seen once. A word on this clone: Its specificity is unknown.

This TCR was sampled from an adult in good health. This chain links TRBV18 with TRBJ1-1, with unresolved D. Sequences were derived from peripheral blood, sampled on day 0 of AZD1222 vaccination. CDR3 sequence reads: CASSPNGNTEAFF. The CDR3, as DNA: TGTGCCAGCTCACCAAACGGGAACACTGAAGCTTTCTTT.